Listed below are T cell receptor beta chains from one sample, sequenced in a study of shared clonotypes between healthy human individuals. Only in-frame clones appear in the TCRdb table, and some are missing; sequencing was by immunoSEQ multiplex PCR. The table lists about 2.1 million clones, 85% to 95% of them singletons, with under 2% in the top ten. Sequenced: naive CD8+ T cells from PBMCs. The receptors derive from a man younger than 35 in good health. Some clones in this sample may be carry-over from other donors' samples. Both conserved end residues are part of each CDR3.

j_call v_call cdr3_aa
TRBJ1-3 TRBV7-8 CASSRPGTASGNTIYF
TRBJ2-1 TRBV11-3 CASSLGRGPYNEQFF
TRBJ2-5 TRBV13 CASSYSPKETQYF
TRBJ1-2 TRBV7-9 CASSLVGQLYGYTF
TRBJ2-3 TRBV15 CATSRDFVWIKDTQYF
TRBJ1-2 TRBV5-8 CASSKDRGWGYTF
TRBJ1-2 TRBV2 CASSGDELAYGYTF
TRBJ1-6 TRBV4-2 CASSQSRDLPSYNSPLHF
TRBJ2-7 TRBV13 CASSSRAGASDEQYF
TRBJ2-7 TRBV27 CASSLTGFGYEQYF
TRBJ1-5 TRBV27 CASSFGTGGQPQHF
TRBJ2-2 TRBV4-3 CASSQTGGTGELFF
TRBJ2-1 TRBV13 CASSSWTNYNEQFF
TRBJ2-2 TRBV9 CASSHAPEGDTGELFF
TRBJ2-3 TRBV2 CASSWARSTDTQYF
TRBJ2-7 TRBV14 CASSLVRLYEQYF
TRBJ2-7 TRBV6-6 CATKRDTAYEQYF
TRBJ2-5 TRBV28 CASSFVAEETQYF
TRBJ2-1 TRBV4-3 CASRAYNEQFF
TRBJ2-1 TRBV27 CASSHLASEQFF
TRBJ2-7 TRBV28 CASSLLGEGDYEQYF
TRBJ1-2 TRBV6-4 CASSDTDREVGYTF
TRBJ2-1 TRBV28 CASSPGGASDIYNEQFF
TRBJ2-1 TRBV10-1 CASSVGGTGFPYNEQFF
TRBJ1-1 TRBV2 CAGKWGGTEAFF
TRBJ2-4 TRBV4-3 CASSPGLAGGHIQYF
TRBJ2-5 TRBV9 CASTPIQGGNGETQYF
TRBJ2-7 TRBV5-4 CASSPLRAGLAGGPEQYF
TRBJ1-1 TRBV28 CASSGPGVTEAFF
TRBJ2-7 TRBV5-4 CASSFGLAGAYEQYF
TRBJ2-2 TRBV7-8 CASRPTRTAGGTGELFF
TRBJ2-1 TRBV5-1 CASSSKRDYNEQFF
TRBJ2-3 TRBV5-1 CASSFRDSEITDTQYF
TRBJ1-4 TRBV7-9 CASSFVGQQEKLFF
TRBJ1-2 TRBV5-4 CASSLLLYGYTF
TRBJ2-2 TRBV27 CASSLLLRTGELFF
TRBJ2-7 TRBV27 CASSFSPGQSYEQYF
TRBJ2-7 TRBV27 CASSPSGDPYEQYF
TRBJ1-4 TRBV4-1 CASSQDSWREKLFF
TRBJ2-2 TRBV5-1 CASSPYSGTGNGELFF
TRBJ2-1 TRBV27 CASSFQSGEAYNEQFF
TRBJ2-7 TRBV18 CASSPVGLAYEQYF
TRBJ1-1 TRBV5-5 CASSGPRTTNTEAFF
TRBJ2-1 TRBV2 CASSSLIPNEQFF
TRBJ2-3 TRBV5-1 CASSWDFTDTQYF
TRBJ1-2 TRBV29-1 CSVEETGAGYTF
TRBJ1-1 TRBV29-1 CSVDDQGWGKTEAFF
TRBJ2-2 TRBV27 CASSLQGYNTGELFF
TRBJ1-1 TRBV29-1 CSVLGGATEAFF
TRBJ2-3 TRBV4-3 CASSHGLGLVAVSTDTQYF
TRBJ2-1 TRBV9 CASSVLSMDEQFF
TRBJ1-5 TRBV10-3 CAIRDGRNQPQHF
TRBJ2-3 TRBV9 CASGSSTDTQYF
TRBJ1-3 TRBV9 CASSASTGSGNTIYF
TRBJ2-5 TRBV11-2 CASSLDRGGRSETQYF